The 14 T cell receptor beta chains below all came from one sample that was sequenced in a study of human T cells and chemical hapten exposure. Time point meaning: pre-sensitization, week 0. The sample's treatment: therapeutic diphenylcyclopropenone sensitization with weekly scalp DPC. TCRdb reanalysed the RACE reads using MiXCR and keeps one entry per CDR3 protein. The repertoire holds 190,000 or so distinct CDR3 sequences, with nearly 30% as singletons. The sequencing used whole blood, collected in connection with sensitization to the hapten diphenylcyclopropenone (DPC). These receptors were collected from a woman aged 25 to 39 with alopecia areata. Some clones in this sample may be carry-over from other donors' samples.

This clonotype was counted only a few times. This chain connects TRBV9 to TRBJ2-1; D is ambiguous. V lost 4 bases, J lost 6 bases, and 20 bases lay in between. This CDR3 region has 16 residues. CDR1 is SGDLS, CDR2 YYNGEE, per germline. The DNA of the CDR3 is TGTGCCAGCAGCCCCGACCCTAGAGGTAGCAGCAATGAGCAGTTCTTC. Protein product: CASSPDPRGSSNEQFF.

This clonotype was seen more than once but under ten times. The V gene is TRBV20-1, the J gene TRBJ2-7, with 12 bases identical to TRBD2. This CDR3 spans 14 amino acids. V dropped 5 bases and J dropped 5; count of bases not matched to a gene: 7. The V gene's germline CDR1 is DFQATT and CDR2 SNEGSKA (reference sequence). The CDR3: CSAPTSGRYDEQYF. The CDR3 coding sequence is TGCAGTGCTCCTACTAGCGGGAGGTATGACGAGCAGTACTTC.

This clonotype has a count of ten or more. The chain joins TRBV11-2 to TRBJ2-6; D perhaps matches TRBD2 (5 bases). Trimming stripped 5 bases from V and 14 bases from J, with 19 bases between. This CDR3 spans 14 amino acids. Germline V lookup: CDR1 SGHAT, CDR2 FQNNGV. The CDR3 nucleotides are TGTGCCAGCAGCCCCGTGAGGGTAGGGTTGATCCTGACTTTC. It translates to CASSPVRVGLILTF.

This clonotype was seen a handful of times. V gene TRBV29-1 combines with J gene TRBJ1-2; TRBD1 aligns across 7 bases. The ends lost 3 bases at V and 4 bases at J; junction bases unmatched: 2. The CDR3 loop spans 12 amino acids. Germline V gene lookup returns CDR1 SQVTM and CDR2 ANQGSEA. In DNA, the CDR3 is TGCAGCGTTGAGAACAGGGGCTATGGCTACACCTTC. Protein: CSVENRGYGYTF.

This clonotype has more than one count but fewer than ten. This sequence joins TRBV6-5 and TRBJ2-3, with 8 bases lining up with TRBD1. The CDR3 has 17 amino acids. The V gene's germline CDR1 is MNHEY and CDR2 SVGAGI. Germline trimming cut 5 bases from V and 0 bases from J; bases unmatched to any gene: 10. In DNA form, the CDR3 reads TGTGCCAGCAGTCGGACAGGGCACCCCAGGAGCACAGATACGCAGTATTTT. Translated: CASSRTGHPRSTDTQYF.

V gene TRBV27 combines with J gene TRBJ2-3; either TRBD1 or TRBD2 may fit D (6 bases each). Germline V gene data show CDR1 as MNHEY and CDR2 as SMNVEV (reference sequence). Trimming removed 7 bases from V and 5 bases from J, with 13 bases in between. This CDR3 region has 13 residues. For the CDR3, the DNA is TGTGCCAGCAAGTCCGGGGGCGAAGATACGCAGTATTTT. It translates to CASKSGGEDTQYF.

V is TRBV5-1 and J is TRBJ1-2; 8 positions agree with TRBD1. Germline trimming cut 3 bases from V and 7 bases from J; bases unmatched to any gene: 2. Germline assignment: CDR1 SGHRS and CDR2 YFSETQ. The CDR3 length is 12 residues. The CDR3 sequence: CASSSDRGGYTF. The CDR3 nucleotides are TGCGCCAGCAGCTCCGACAGGGGTGGCTACACCTTC.

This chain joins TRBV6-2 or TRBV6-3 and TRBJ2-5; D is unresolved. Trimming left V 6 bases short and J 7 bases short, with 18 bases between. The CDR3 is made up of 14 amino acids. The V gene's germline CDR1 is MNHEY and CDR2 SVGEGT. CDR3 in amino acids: CASRDQTNWRTQYF. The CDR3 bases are TGTGCCAGCAGGGATCAAACCAACTGGCGGACCCAGTACTTC.

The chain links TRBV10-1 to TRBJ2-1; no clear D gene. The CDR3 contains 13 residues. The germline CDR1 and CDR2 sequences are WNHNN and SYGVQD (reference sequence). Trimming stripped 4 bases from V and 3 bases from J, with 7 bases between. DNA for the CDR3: TGCGCCAGCAGTGCACAGCTCTACAATGAGCAGTTCTTC. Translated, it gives CASSAQLYNEQFF.

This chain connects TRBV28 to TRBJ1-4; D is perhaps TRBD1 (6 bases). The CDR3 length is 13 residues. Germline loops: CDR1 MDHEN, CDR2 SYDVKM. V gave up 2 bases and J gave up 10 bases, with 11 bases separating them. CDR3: CASSLVGAAKLFF. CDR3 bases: TGTGCCAGCAGTTTAGTGGGGGCGGCAAAACTGTTTTTT.

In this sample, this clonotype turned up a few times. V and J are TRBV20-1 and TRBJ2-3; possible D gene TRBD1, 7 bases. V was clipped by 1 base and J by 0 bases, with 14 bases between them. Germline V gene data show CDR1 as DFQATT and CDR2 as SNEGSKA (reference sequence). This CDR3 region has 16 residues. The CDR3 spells CSARVKGAGSTDTQYF. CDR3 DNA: TGCAGTGCTAGAGTTAAGGGGGCGGGGAGCACAGATACGCAGTATTTT.

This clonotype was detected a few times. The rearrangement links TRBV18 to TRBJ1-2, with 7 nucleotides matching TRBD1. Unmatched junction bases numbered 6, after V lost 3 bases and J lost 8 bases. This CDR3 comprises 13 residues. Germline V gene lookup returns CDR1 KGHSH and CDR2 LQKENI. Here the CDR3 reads CASSPQDRTGYTF. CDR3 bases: TGTGCCAGCTCACCCCAGGACAGGACGGGCTACACCTTC.

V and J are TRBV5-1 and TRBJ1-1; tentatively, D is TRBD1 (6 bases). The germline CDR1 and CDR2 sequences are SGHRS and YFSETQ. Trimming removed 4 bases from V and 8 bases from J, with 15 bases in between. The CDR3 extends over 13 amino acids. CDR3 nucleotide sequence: TGCGCCAGCAGCCCCGACAGGCCGGGGGAAGCTTTCTTT. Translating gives CASSPDRPGEAFF.

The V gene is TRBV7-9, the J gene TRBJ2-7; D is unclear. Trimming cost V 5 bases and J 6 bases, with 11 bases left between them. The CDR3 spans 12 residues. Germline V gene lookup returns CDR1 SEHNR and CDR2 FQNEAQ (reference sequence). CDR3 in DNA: TGTGCCAGCAGCCAGTCCCTTCTCGAGCAGTACTTC. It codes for CASSQSLLEQYF.